One sample yielded the 7 T cell receptor beta chains listed below, sequenced in a study of T cell repertoires in cytomegalovirus infection. One entry per CDR3 protein results from TCRdb running MiXCR on the reads. Among around 900,000 distinct CDR3 sequences, less than 35% were seen once, and the ten largest hold about 14%. These receptors' targets are unknown. This sample comprised cultured CD8+ T cells from PBMCs, obtained from culture after CMV antigen stimulation. The receptors here all came from a human donor in good health (CMV status not recorded). Some clones in this sample may be carry-over from other donors' samples.

The chain couples TRBV7-9 to TRBJ2-1; 9 bases agree with TRBD2. V shed 2 bases, J shed 8 bases, and the junction held 4 bases outside the gene matches. Looked up from germline, CDR1 is SEHNR and CDR2 is FQNEAQ (reference sequence). The CDR3 sequence is 14 residues long. This CDR3 is CASSLSGGPYEQFF. The DNA for the CDR3 is TGTGCCAGCAGCTTAAGCGGGGGGCCGTATGAGCAGTTCTTC.

This clonotype has a handful of counts. The rearrangement links TRBV11-2 to TRBJ2-7; 12 nucleotides agree with TRBD2. CDR3 length equals 15 residues. From germline, CDR1 is SGHAT and CDR2 FQNNGV. The junction had 4 bases not matched to a gene; V was cut back by 4 bases and J by 3 bases. The CDR3 nucleotides read TGTGCCAGCAGCTGGAAGGGACTAGCGGGCTACGAGCAGTACGTC. Translated: CASSWKGLAGYEQYV.

This clonotype was counted a few times. This chain connects TRBV6-2 or TRBV6-3 to TRBJ1-1, with 8 bases lining up with TRBD1. There are 14 residues in the CDR3. With V trimmed by 5 bases and J by 5 bases, 7 bases remained unmatched. CDR1 and CDR2 from the germline V gene are MNHEY and SVGEGT. The CDR3 nucleotides read TGTGCCAGCAGTGCAGGGGGCAAGGGGACTGAAGCTTTCTTT. It codes for CASSAGGKGTEAFF.

This chain links TRBV27 with TRBJ2-3; no firm D call. This CDR3 is built from 13 residues. Trimming removed 2 bases at V and 5 bases at J, with 8 bases between. Germline CDR1 and CDR2: MNHEY and SMNVEV (reference sequence). The CDR3 sequence is CASSLKKGDTQYF. CDR3 coding DNA: TGTGCCAGCAGTTTAAAAAAAGGAGATACGCAGTATTTT.

This clonotype was picked up a small number of times. V is TRBV24-1 and J is TRBJ2-2; 7 nucleotides align to TRBD1. The junction had 6 bases not matched to a gene; V was cut back by 4 bases and J by 2 bases. The CDR3 is made up of 16 amino acids. Germline-derived CDR1 and CDR2 are KGHDR and SFDVKD. The CDR3: CATSDQDRSNTGELFF. CDR3 DNA: TGTGCCACCAGTGACCAGGACAGGTCCAACACCGGGGAGCTGTTTTTT.

This clonotype was counted a few times. V and J are TRBV20-1 and TRBJ1-1, with D perhaps matching TRBD1 (5 bases). Germline-derived CDR1 and CDR2 are DFQATT and SNEGSKA (reference sequence). The CDR3 runs to 16 residues. The V end lost 5 bases, the J end lost 1 base, and 20 bases lay between the germline ends. In nucleotides, the CDR3 is TGCAGTGCTGACGGCGAGGGGCCCTCCGGGAACACTGAAGCTTTCTTT. Translating gives CSADGEGPSGNTEAFF.

This clonotype was counted between two and nine times. The chain uses TRBV7-3 and TRBJ2-1; 15 bases match TRBD2. CDR3 length: 19 amino acids. From germline, CDR1 is SGHTA and CDR2 FQGTGA. Trimming cost V 5 bases and J 3 bases; bases outside gene matches: 11. CDR3 coding DNA: TGTGCCAGCAGCCAAAATGGACTAGCGGGGGGGCAGATCTACAATGAGCAGTTCTTC. Its protein product is CASSQNGLAGGQIYNEQFF. The variable domain in full, completed from reference TRBV7-3 and TRBJ2-1, reads GAGVSQTPSNKVTEKGKYVELRCDPISGHTALYWYRQSLGQGPEFLIYFQGTGAADDSGLPNDRFFAVRPEGSVSTLKIQRTERGDSAVYLCASSQNGLAGGQIYNEQFFGPGTRLTVL.